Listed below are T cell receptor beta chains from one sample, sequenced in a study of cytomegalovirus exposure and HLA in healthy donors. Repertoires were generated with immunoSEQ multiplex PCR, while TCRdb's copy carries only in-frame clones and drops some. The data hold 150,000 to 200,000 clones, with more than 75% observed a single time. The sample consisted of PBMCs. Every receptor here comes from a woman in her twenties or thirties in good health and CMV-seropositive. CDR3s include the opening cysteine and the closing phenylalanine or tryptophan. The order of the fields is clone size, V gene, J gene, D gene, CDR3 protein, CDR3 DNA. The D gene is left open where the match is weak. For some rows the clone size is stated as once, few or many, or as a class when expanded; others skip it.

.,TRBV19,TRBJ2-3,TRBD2,CASGLTSGRYTQYF,TGTGCCAGTGGGTTGACTAGCGGGAGATATACGCAGTATTTT
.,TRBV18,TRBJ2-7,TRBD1,CASSLTGGTSNEQYF,TGTGCCAGCTCGTTGACAGGGGGGACAAGCAACGAGCAGTACTTC
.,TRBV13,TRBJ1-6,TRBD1,CASSLGDRGRFYNSPLHF,TGTGCCAGCAGCTTAGGCGACAGGGGTCGGTTCTATAATTCACCCCTCCACTTT
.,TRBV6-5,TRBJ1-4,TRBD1,CANRTGGSEKLFF,TGTGCCAACCGGACAGGGGGAAGTGAAAAACTGTTTTTT
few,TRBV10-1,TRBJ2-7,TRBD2,CASSNVAGGYEQYF,TGCGCCAGCAGTAACGTAGCGGGGGGCTACGAGCAGTACTTC
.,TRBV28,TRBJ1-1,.,CASSSYLARVGTEAFF,TGTGCCAGCAGTTCCTACCTCGCCCGGGTGGGCACTGAAGCTTTCTTT
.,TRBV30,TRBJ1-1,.,CAWIRRSEAFF,TGTGCCTGGATTCGGAGGTCGGAAGCTTTCTTT
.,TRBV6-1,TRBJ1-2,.,CASSTDPNYGYTF,TGTGCCAGCAGTACAGACCCTAACTATGGCTACACCTTC
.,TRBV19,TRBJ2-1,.,CASSTSGYNEQFF,TGTGCCAGTAGCACGTCCGGGTACAATGAGCAGTTCTTC
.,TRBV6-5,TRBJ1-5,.,CASSSGSQGYQPQHF,TGTGCCAGCAGTTCGGGCAGTCAGGGCTATCAGCCCCAGCATTTT
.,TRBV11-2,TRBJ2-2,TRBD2,CASSINSGGAVGELFF,TGTGCCAGCAGCATCAACAGCGGGGGGGCGGTCGGGGAGCTGTTTTTT
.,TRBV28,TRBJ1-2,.,CASSLGDGNYGYTF,TGTGCCAGCAGTTTGGGCGACGGTAACTATGGCTACACCTTC
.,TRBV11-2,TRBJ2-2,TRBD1,CASSFHHRGGIGTGELFF,TGTGCCAGCAGCTTCCACCACAGGGGCGGTATAGGCACCGGGGAGCTGTTTTTT
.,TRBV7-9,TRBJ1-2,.,CASSYPGAYGYTF,TGTGCCAGCAGCTACCCAGGGGCCTATGGCTACACCTTC
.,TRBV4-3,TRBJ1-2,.,CASSRDISNYGYTF,TGCGCCAGCAGTCGGGACATATCTAACTATGGCTACACCTTC
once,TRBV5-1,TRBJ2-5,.,CASSLEGGEETQYF,TGCGCCAGCAGCTTGGAAGGCGGGGAAGAGACCCAGTACTTC
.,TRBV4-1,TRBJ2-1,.,CASSQLDILSYNEQFF,TGCGCCAGCAGCCAACTGGACATTCTCTCCTACAATGAGCAGTTCTTC
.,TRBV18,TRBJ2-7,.,CASSPLKQSYEQYF,TGTGCCAGCTCACCACTGAAGCAATCCTACGAGCAGTACTTC
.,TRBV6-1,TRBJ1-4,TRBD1,CASSGGGGQRKLFF,TGTGCCAGCAGTGGCGGGGGGGGACAGAGAAAACTGTTTTTT
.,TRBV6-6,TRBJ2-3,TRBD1,CASTLSDRAKVDTQYF,TGTGCCAGCACCCTATCAGACAGGGCTAAGGTAGATACGCAGTATTTT
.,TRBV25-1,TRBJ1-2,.,CASSESGHGYTF,TGTGCCAGCAGTGAATCAGGGCATGGCTACACCTTC
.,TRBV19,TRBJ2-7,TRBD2,CARGTSGRVEQYF,TGTGCCAGAGGGACTAGCGGGAGAGTCGAGCAGTACTTC
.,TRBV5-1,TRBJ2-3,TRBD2,CASSPPSGSPDTQYF,TGCGCCAGCAGCCCTCCTAGCGGGAGTCCAGATACGCAGTATTTT
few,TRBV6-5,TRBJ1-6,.,CASSYARGFNSPLHF,TGTGCCAGCAGTTACGCGCGGGGTTTTAATTCACCCCTCCACTTT
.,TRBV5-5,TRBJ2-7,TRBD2,CASSFTSGLASYEQYF,TGTGCCAGCAGCTTTACTTCGGGACTAGCCTCCTACGAGCAGTACTTC
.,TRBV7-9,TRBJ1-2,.,CASSLVWSRGYTF,TGTGCCAGCAGCCTTGTTTGGAGCCGAGGCTACACCTTC